This TCR beta chain was recovered during a study of cytomegalovirus exposure and HLA in healthy donors. Use of 60 Vbeta and 13 Jbeta primers characterized the PCR. Clones were sequenced by immunoSEQ multiplex PCR, and TCRdb holds only the in-frame ones, with some missing. This sample yields 100,000 to 150,000 clones, of which over 60% are seen a single time; 1.5% to 2.5% belongs to the top ten. Germline CDR1 and CDR2: MGHDK and SYGVNS. The CDR3 consists of 18 residues. The V end was cut by 4 bases, the J end by 6 bases, with 28 bases between. The sample comprised PBMCs. The TCR sequence derives from a man aged 18-30 years in good health and CMV-seronegative. The chain combines TRBV25-1 with TRBJ2-7; D is possibly TRBD1 (5 bases). DNA of the CDR3: TGTGCCAGCAGTGGTGACCCGACAGTCCCCGTTCCCCTGGTCGAGCAGTACTTC. Its translation is CASSGDPTVPVPLVEQYF.